This T cell receptor (beta chain) derives from a study of blood T cell repertoires in COVID-19. Study in general: In each case, the material was cDNA or gDNA derived from T cells, B-cell-depleted T cells, or PBMCs.

The CDR3 has 18 residues. The germline V gene has CDR1 MGHRA and CDR2 YSYEKL. V was cut by 1 base and J by 6 bases, with 22 bases left in between. Source study methods: Reference gene primers were amplified, and this amplification served to estimate nucleated cell counts. The repertoire was sequenced with immunoSEQ multiplex PCR; TCRdb's copy has only in-frame clones and lacks some. V, J and clone size derive from that table, while D and trimming were established from the DNA sequence. The table shows around 250,000 clones, with approximately 82% occurring only once. This sequence was found in a man aged 30-40 years who had recovered from COVID-19. The J gene is TRBJ1-5, the V gene TRBV4-1; D perhaps matches TRBD1 (5 bases). Sequencing was performed on peripheral blood. DNA for the CDR3: TGCGCCAGCAGCCAAGTGGATATGGGATTCGGGGGAGGTCAGCCCCAGCATTTT. It translates to CASSQVDMGFGGGQPQHF.